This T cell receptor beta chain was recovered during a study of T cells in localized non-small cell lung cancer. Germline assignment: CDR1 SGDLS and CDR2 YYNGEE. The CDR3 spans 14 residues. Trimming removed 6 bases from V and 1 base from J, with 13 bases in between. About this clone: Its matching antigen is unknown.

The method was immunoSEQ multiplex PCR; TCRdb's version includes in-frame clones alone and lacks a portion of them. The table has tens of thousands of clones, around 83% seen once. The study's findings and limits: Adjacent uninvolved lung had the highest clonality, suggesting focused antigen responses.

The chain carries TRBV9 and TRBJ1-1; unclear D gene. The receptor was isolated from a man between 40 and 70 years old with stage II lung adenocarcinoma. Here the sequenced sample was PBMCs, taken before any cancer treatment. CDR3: CASNGRGENTEAFF. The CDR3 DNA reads TGTGCCAGCAACGGTCGCGGGGAGAACACTGAAGCTTTCTTT. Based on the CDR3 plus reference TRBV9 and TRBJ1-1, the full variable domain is DSGVTQTPKHLITATGQRVTLRCSPRSGDLSVYWYQQSLDQGLQFLIQYYNGEERAKGNILERFSAQQFPDLHSELNLSSLELGDSALYFCASNGRGENTEAFFGQGTRLTVV.